These 2 T cell receptor beta chains originate from one sample sequenced in a study of T cells after yellow fever vaccination. TCRdb used MiXCR to reprocess the 5' RACE reads, holding one entry per CDR3 protein. The data show hundreds of thousands of distinct CDR3 sequences, 9% to 15% seen once. Sample: PBMCs, taken on the day of the yellow fever booster vaccination. These TCRs come from a man aged 25 to 40 who received the YFV17D yellow fever vaccine.

This clonotype was recorded many times. The chain links TRBV20-1 to TRBJ1-2; weak D call: TRBD1 (5 bases). Trimming left V 3 bases short and J 2 bases short, with 28 bases between. Germline assignment: CDR1 DFQATT and CDR2 SNEGSKA (reference sequence). CDR3 length: 19 residues. Here the CDR3 DNA reads TGCAGTGCTAGCTCGCCCGAAGGATTTGACAGCATCCTAAACTATGGCTACACCTTC. It yields the protein CSASSPEGFDSILNYGYTF.

The chain has TRBV3-1 and TRBJ2-2; no definite D call. The CDR3 loop spans 16 amino acids. Trimming left V 4 bases short and J 5 bases short, with 17 bases between. Germline V gene data show CDR1 as LGHDT and CDR2 as YNNKEL (reference sequence). The CDR3 coding sequence is TGTGCCAGCAGCCCCCGTTCGGGTGGAAGGACCGGGGAGCTGTTTTTT. Its protein is CASSPRSGGRTGELFF. Variable domain in full (rest from reference TRBV3-1 and TRBJ2-2): DTAVSQTPKYLVTQMGNDKSIKCEQNLGHDTMYWYKQDSKKFLKIMFSYNNKELIINETVPNRFSPKSPDKAHLNLHINSLELGDSAVYFCASSPRSGGRTGELFFGEGSRLTVL.